These 31 T cell receptor beta chains came from one sample sequenced in a study of cytomegalovirus exposure and HLA in healthy donors. A multiplex PCR was run with 60 Vbeta primers and 13 Jbeta primers. The data were produced by immunoSEQ multiplex PCR, yet TCRdb's version contains in-frame clones alone and is incomplete. The data contain 150,000 to 200,000 clones, roughly 88% of them singletons. The sequenced material came from PBMCs. The receptors come from a man in his fifties in good health and CMV-seropositive.

J is TRBJ2-7 and V is TRBV28; 7 bases fit TRBD1. With 5 bases clipped from V and 5 bases from J, the junction kept 15 bases outside the gene matches. Germline lookup yields CDR1 MDHEN and CDR2 SYDVKM. This CDR3 is built from 16 residues. The CDR3 is CASSASMTGYRDEQYV. CDR3 coding DNA: TGTGCCAGCAGTGCCTCCATGACAGGGTATCGAGACGAGCAGTACGTC.

This clone is a singleton in its sample. The chain recombines TRBV21-1 with TRBJ2-7; the D call of TRBD1 is as the table states it, not checked on the DNA. TRBV21-1 corresponds to a pseudogene. This CDR3 spans 13 amino acids. The DNA for the CDR3 is TGTGCCACCCTCCCGGAGGGGGCCTCCCAGCAGTACGTC. It yields the protein CATLPEGASQQYV.

The V call is TRBV5-1, the J call TRBJ2-6, with D possibly TRBD1 on 6 matching bases. CDR1 and CDR2 from the germline V gene are SGHRS and YFSETQ. Trimming pared 4 bases from V and 0 bases from J, leaving 14 bases between. The CDR3 is 17 amino acids. For the CDR3, the DNA is TGCGCCAGCAGCCCAGGGGTTACTCTCTCTGGGGCCAACGTCCTGACTTTC. As protein: CASSPGVTLSGANVLTF. The complete variable domain, with remaining parts taken from reference TRBV5-1 and TRBJ2-6, reads KAGVTQTPRYLIKTRGQQVTLSCSPISGHRSVSWYQQTPGQGLQFLFEYFSETQRNKGNFPGRFSGRQFSNSRSEMNVSTLELGDSALYLCASSPGVTLSGANVLTFGAGSRLTVL.

The CDR3 DNA sequence: TGTGCCAGTAGTGCTCTAGGACAGGGCCTGAGTCAGCCCCAGCATTTT. Translation: CASSALGQGLSQPQHF. The chain combines TRBV19 with TRBJ1-5; 8 nucleotides line up with TRBD1. The CDR3 has 16 residues. Unmatched junction bases numbered 12, after V lost 5 bases and J lost 6 bases. Germline V CDR1 and CDR2: LNHDA, SQIVND (reference sequence).

CDR3 sequence reads: CASSLDRDEAFF. In DNA form, the CDR3 reads TGCGCCAGCAGCTTGGACCGAGATGAAGCTTTCTTT. V usage is TRBV5-1 and J usage is TRBJ1-1; no definite D call. V was pared by 0 bases and J by 7 bases, with 7 bases between. This CDR3 region has 12 residues. Germline CDR1 SGHRS, CDR2 YFSETQ.

The chain combines TRBV7-9 with TRBJ1-1, with 8 bases that match TRBD1. With V trimmed by 5 bases and J by 1 base, 6 bases remained unmatched. This CDR3 comprises 15 residues. Per germline, CDR1 SEHNR and CDR2 FQNEAQ (reference sequence). The CDR3 loop is CASSLYRGENTEAFF. CDR3 sequence (DNA): TGTGCCAGCAGCCTCTACAGGGGGGAGAACACTGAAGCTTTCTTT.

This chain uses TRBV5-6 with TRBJ1-5; 11 bases align to TRBD1. After removal of 3 bases from V and 4 bases from J, the junction contained 3 bases not matched to a gene. The CDR3 covers 15 residues. From germline, CDR1 is SGHDT and CDR2 YYEEEE. The chain's CDR3 is CASSWGQGGNQPQHF. CDR3 DNA: TGTGCCAGCAGCTGGGGACAGGGGGGGAATCAGCCCCAGCATTTT.

The rearrangement links TRBV29-1 to TRBJ2-3; 15 nucleotides align to TRBD2. V lost 4 bases to trimming and J lost 7 bases; unmatched junction nucleotides: 9. The length of the CDR3 is 16 residues. Germline CDR1 SQVTM, CDR2 ANQGSEA. CDR3 region: CSVAGLAGGSRNTQYF. CDR3 DNA: TGCAGCGTTGCAGGACTAGCGGGAGGGAGCAGGAATACGCAGTATTTT.

The chain carries TRBV18 and TRBJ1-4; D might be TRBD1 (6 bases). The CDR3 consists of 16 residues. Trimming left V 3 bases short and J 1 base short, with 12 bases between. Per germline, CDR1 KGHSH and CDR2 LQKENI. CDR3 sequence: CASSPTGRGTNEKLFF. The DNA for the CDR3 is TGTGCCAGCTCACCTACAGGGAGGGGAACTAATGAAAAACTGTTTTTT.

The genes are TRBV27 and TRBJ1-5, with no clear D. CDR3 length: 12 amino acids. V was shortened by 8 bases and J by 3 bases, with 8 bases between the two germline ends. Per germline, CDR1 MNHEY and CDR2 SMNVEV (reference sequence). CDR3 loop: CASGPYNQPQHF. As DNA, the CDR3 is TGTGCCAGCGGGCCCTACAATCAGCCCCAGCATTTT.

To note about this clone: One end of the junction is discordant with germline, which a read error may explain. The chain is built from TRBV28 and TRBJ2-2; 11 nucleotides match TRBD2. The CDR3 covers 18 residues. CDR1 MDHEN and CDR2 SYDVKM come from the germline V gene. In DNA, the CDR3 is TGTGCCAGCATCACGACTAGCGGGGTTGAACCCGAACACCGGGGAGCTGTTTTT. Its translation: CASITTSGVEPEHRGAVF.

The rearrangement uses TRBV5-5 and TRBJ1-5; possible D gene TRBD1, 6 bases. Germline V gene lookup returns CDR1 SGHKS and CDR2 YYEKEE (reference sequence). V was shortened by 0 bases and J by 0 bases, with 7 bases between the two germline ends. This CDR3 has 15 residues. CDR3 sequence (DNA): TGTGCCAGCAGCTTGGGGACAGCTAGCAATCAGCCCCAGCATTTT. As protein: CASSLGTASNQPQHF.

This clone was counted a single time. The chain carries TRBV6-1 and TRBJ1-3; D remains ambiguous. The V end lost 4 bases, the J end lost 4 bases, and 14 bases lay between the germline ends. The CDR3 runs 15 residues. Germline assignment: CDR1 MNHNS and CDR2 SASEGT. CDR3 DNA sequence: TGTGCCAGCAGTGGGGTCGGGTACACGGGAAACACCATATATTTT. Amino acids: CASSGVGYTGNTIYF.

Only a few counts were recorded for this clone. The chain recombines TRBV11-2 with TRBJ2-1, with TRBD2 as a possible D gene (5 bases). Between the trimmed V and J ends, which lost 3 bases and 6 bases, there was a span of 9 bases. The CDR3 covers 13 residues. Germline CDR1 reads SGHAT; CDR2 reads FQNNGV. In DNA, the CDR3 is TGTGCCAGCAGCTTCGAGGGTATCAATGAGCAGTTCTTC. As protein: CASSFEGINEQFF. Looking up the rest from reference TRBV11-2 and TRBJ2-1 gives the full variable domain: EAGVAQSPRYKIIEKRQSVAFWCNPISGHATLYWYQQILGQGPKLLIQFQNNGVVDDSQLPKDRFSAERLKGVDSTLKIQPAKLEDSAVYLCASSFEGINEQFFGPGTRLTVL.

The chain carries TRBV7-2 and TRBJ1-2; TRBD1 matches 8 bases. The CDR3 length is 15 residues. V lost 3 bases to trimming and J lost 8 bases; unmatched junction nucleotides: 11. Per germline, CDR1 SGHTA and CDR2 FQGNSA. CDR3 protein: CASSLGGRGHSGYTF. The CDR3, as DNA: TGTGCCAGCAGCTTGGGGGGCAGGGGGCACAGCGGCTACACCTTC.

As concerns this clone: The same CDR3 can be traced to other DNA sequences in this sample. The DNA for the CDR3 is TGTGCCAGCAGTGAAACGGGGAACACTGAAGCTTTCTTT. Its protein is CASSETGNTEAFF. This chain connects TRBV2 to TRBJ1-1, with unresolved D. V was clipped by 2 bases and J by 1 base, with 5 bases between them. This CDR3 region has 13 residues. The germline V gene has CDR1 SNHLY and CDR2 FYNNEI. Together with reference TRBV2 and TRBJ1-1, the CDR3 gives the full variable domain: EPEVTQTPSHQVTQMGQEVILRCVPISNHLYFYWYRQILGQKVEFLVSFYNNEISEKSEIFDDQFSVERPDGSNFTLKIRSTKLEDSAMYFCASSETGNTEAFFGQGTRLTVV.

This clone was picked up a small number of times. The chain has TRBV5-6 and TRBJ2-3; weak D call: TRBD1 (5 bases). The CDR3 has 14 amino acids. The V gene's germline CDR1 is SGHDT and CDR2 YYEEEE. Trimming cost V 1 base and J 3 bases, with 9 bases left between them. As DNA, the CDR3 is TGTGCCAGCAGCTTGCAGGGCCAGACAGATACGCAGTATTTT. This translates into CASSLQGQTDTQYF.

V usage is TRBV19 and J usage is TRBJ2-2; a possible D gene is TRBD2 (6 bases). Germline V gives CDR1 LNHDA, CDR2 SQIVND (reference sequence). V was pared by 8 bases and J by 6 bases, with 16 bases between. The CDR3 is 14 amino acids. The CDR3 coding sequence is TGTGCCAGTTTAGGGCGGGGTATGCCCGGGGAGCTGTTTTTT. This translates into CASLGRGMPGELFF.

The rearrangement links TRBV4-1 to TRBJ1-5; a possible D gene is TRBD1 (5 bases). Trimming took off 0 bases at V and 5 bases at J, with 8 bases between the two ends. The CDR3 contains 14 residues. Germline CDR1 reads MGHRA; CDR2 reads YSYEKL. The CDR3 loop reads CASSQDRGYQPQHF. CDR3 coding DNA: TGCGCCAGCAGCCAAGATCGGGGGTATCAGCCCCAGCATTTT.

This rearrangement joins TRBV19 to TRBJ1-5; D might be TRBD1 (5 bases). CDR3 length equals 14 residues. Germline CDR1 and CDR2: LNHDA and SQIVND (reference sequence). Trimming took 7 bases from V and 7 from J, leaving 17 bases between them. In DNA form, the CDR3 reads TGTGCCAGTACTAAGGGGTCGAAAATACAGCCCCAGCATTTT. Protein sequence: CASTKGSKIQPQHF.

The chain carries TRBV6-6 and TRBJ1-5; the D is unclear. Trimming left V 4 bases short and J 6 bases short, with 7 bases between. CDR1 is MNHNY, CDR2 SVGAGI, per germline (reference sequence). The CDR3 spans 12 residues. The CDR3 here is CASSSRGQPQHF. The CDR3 DNA reads as TGTGCCAGCAGTTCCCGAGGTCAGCCCCAGCATTTT.

This clone appeared a single time. One junction end does not reproduce the germline sequence, and a read error may be involved. The chain recombines TRBV7-7 with TRBJ2-5; TRBD1 aligns across 7 bases. The germline V gene has CDR1 SSHAT and CDR2 FNYEAQ (reference sequence). The CDR3 length is 15 residues. CDR3 in DNA: TGTGCTAGCAGCCCCGGGGACAGCGACAGAGAGACCCAGTACTTC. Protein sequence: CASSPGDSDRETQYF.

This chain uses TRBV6-5 with TRBJ1-3, with a tentative D call TRBD1 (5 bases). V was cut by 1 base and J by 2 bases, with 9 bases left in between. The germline gives CDR1 MNHEY, CDR2 SVGAGI. The CDR3 covers 15 residues. The CDR3 spells CASSYFGRAGNTIYF. CDR3 in DNA: TGTGCCAGCAGTTACTTTGGCAGGGCTGGAAACACCATATATTTT.

The chain recombines TRBV5-1 with TRBJ2-3, with 9 bases that match TRBD2. J was trimmed by 2 bases and V by 3 bases; bases with no gene match: 4. The length of the CDR3 is 15 residues. Germline CDR1 reads SGHRS; CDR2 reads YFSETQ. The CDR3 nucleotides are TGCGCCAGCAGCTGGCGGGGGGGCCCCACAGATACGCAGTATTTT. It translates to CASSWRGGPTDTQYF. Full variable domain (missing parts from reference TRBV5-1 and TRBJ2-3): KAGVTQTPRYLIKTRGQQVTLSCSPISGHRSVSWYQQTPGQGLQFLFEYFSETQRNKGNFPGRFSGRQFSNSRSEMNVSTLELGDSALYLCASSWRGGPTDTQYFGPGTRLTVL.

The V gene is TRBV10-1, the J gene TRBJ1-2; no clear D. The germline V and J ends were trimmed by 4 bases and 4 bases, with 10 bases remaining between them. Germline CDR1 is WNHNN and CDR2 is SYGVQD (reference sequence). The CDR3 contains 13 residues. CDR3 in DNA: TGCGCCAGCAGTGTTAACAGTGCCTATGGCTACACCTTC. Translation gives CASSVNSAYGYTF.

The CDR3, as DNA: TGTGCCAGCAGCCACGGGGCTGAAGCTTTCTTT. As protein: CASSHGAEAFF. The chain has TRBV6-5 and TRBJ1-1; D unresolved. The germline gives CDR1 MNHEY, CDR2 SVGAGI. Trimming cost V 6 bases and J 6 bases, with 8 bases left between them. CDR3 length equals 11 residues.

The CDR3 here is CASSLTSSGRAETQYF. The DNA for the CDR3 is TGCGCCAGCAGCTTGACCTCTAGCGGGCGTGCGGAGACCCAGTACTTC. The rearrangement links TRBV5-1 to TRBJ2-5, with TRBD2 matching over 8 bases. J was trimmed by 5 bases and V by 1 base; bases with no gene match: 10. Germline CDR1 is SGHRS and CDR2 is YFSETQ. The CDR3 sequence is 16 residues long.

V gene TRBV18 combines with J gene TRBJ2-5, with 9 nucleotides matching TRBD2. Germline V gene sequence: CDR1 KGHSH, CDR2 LQKENI. The CDR3 extends over 13 amino acids. The trim removed 6 bases at V and 2 bases at J, leaving 1 base unmatched. The CDR3 protein is CASSREGQETQYF. In DNA form, the CDR3 reads TGTGCCAGCTCGCGGGAGGGGCAAGAGACCCAGTACTTC.

J is TRBJ1-2 and V is TRBV6-5; no clear D. The CDR3 totals 13 residues. V lost 7 bases and J lost 8, with 17 bases in between. CDR1 MNHEY and CDR2 SVGAGI come from the germline V gene. The CDR3 reads CASTRINREGYTF. CDR3 nucleotides: TGTGCCAGCACAAGAATTAACAGAGAAGGCTACACCTTC.

The V and J genes are TRBV11-2 and TRBJ2-1, with 11 bases matching TRBD2. V lost 5 bases and J lost 7; bases outside the gene matches: 7. The CDR3 is 15 amino acids. Germline V lookup: CDR1 SGHAT, CDR2 FQNNGV. In nucleotides, the CDR3 is TGTGCCAGCAGCCTTAGCGGGAGGGCCGTTAATGAGCAGTTCTTC. Its protein product is CASSLSGRAVNEQFF.

This clone was counted between two and nine times. V is TRBV6-5 and J is TRBJ1-2; 9 bases align to TRBD1. From germline, CDR1 is MNHEY and CDR2 SVGAGI. The V gene end was trimmed by 1 base and the J gene end by 0 bases; junction bases not matched to a gene: 3. The CDR3 is 16 residues long. CDR3 protein: CASSYWGQGSNYGYTF. The CDR3 DNA sequence: TGTGCCAGCAGTTACTGGGGACAGGGATCTAACTATGGCTACACCTTC.